This T cell receptor beta chain was obtained from a study of CD8+ T cells in alopecia areata. Study at large: Scoring of treated patients' severity used the percentage of affected scalp area.

Worth noting for this clone: Its matching antigen is unknown.

cDNA serving as the sequencing template came from extracted, reverse transcribed RNA. Generated by immunoSEQ multiplex PCR, the TCRdb table keeps only in-frame clones and is missing some. The sample has over 150,000 clones, less than 80% seen once; the top ten hold 14%. Overall study findings and caveats: In scalp, tofacitinib significantly decreased clonality and expanded CD8+ clones among the top 100. Under tofacitinib, numerous expanded lesional clonotypes remained detectable in scalp and blood.

The treatment was: oral pan-JAK inhibitor, 5-10 mg twice daily. Collection of lesional scalp punch biopsies and peripheral blood was performed in alopecia areata patients. Germline loops: CDR1 SGHRS, CDR2 YFSETQ. The ends were cut back, 0 bases at V and 7 bases at J, with 16 bases in the middle. This CDR3 is 16 amino acids long. This TCR came from a human donor with alopecia areata. The chain recombines TRBV5-1 with TRBJ1-4; D gene unclear. The specimen was CD4+ T cells sorted from blood, collected at week 24, from a patient treated with tofacitinib. The CDR3 sequence is CASSLVNLQAGEKLFF. The CDR3 nucleotides read TGCGCCAGCAGCTTGGTGAATTTGCAGGCCGGTGAAAAACTGTTTTTT.